This T cell receptor beta chain was profiled in a study of T-cell reconstitution after alpha-beta-depleted transplantation in children. For TCRbeta, the library was prepared with unique molecular identifiers. Each CDR3 protein is one row after TCRdb ran MiXCR on the PCR reads. Among roughly 120,000 distinct CDR3 sequences listed, 10% were seen once. With 1 base clipped from V and 0 bases from J, the junction kept 6 bases outside the gene matches. The CDR3 sequence is 16 residues long. The germline V gene has CDR1 DFQATT and CDR2 SNEGSKA (reference sequence). This clonotype was recorded at least ten times. Its antigen is not known. Broader study findings: Certain patients had high TCRbeta diversity at day 60, and it came from recipient T cells and thymic progenitors that survived. Reports say that about two months after transplant, the alpha-beta T cells came out of several hundred graft clones that had expanded. By one year post-transplant, T-cell counts and diversity largely arose from T cells that were newly produced.

The source was PBMCs, collected before TCRalphabeta/CD19-depleted stem cell transplant. The V and J genes are TRBV20-1 and TRBJ2-1; the match to TRBD2 covers 7 bases. The sequence was collected from a boy aged 2 to 10 with acute lymphoblastic leukemia, due to receive a stem cell transplant. CDR3 nucleotide sequence: TGCAGTGCTAGAGGCGGGCGGGGGAGCTCCTACAATGAGCAGTTCTTC. This codes for CSARGGRGSSYNEQFF.